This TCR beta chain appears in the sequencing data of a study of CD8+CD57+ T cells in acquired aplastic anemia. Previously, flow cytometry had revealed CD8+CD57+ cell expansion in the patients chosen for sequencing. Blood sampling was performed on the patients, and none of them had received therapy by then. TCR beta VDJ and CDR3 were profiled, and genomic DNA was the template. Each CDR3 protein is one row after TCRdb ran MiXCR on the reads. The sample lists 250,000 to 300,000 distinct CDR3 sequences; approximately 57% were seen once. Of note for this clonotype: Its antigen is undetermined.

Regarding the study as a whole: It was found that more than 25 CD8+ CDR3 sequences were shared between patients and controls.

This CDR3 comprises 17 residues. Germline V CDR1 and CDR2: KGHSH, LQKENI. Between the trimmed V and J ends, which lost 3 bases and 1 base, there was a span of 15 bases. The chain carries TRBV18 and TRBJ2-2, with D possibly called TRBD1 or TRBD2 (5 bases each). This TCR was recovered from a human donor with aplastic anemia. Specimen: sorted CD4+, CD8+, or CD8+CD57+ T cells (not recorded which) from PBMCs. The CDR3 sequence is CASSPQGAAMNTGELFF. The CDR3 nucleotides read TGTGCCAGCTCACCCCAGGGAGCGGCGATGAACACCGGGGAGCTGTTTTTT. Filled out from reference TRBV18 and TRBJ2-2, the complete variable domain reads NAGVMQNPRHLVRRRGQEARLRCSPMKGHSHVYWYRQLPEEGLKFMVYLQKENIIDESGMPKERFSAEFPKEGPSILRIQQVVRGDSAAYFCASSPQGAAMNTGELFFGEGSRLTVL.